The 17 T cell receptor beta chains reported below all come from one sample, sequenced in a study of molecular identifiers for immune sequencing clone quantification. In TCRdb, the PCR reads were re-called with MiXCR into one record per CDR3 protein. The data hold about half a million distinct CDR3 sequences, with about 20% observed a single time. Sequences were obtained from naive CD8+ T cells from blood, with Jurkat cell RNA spiked in. Subset here: FACS-sorted CD8+CD4-CCR7+CD45RA+ naive T cells. The source of these receptors is a human donor in good health. Some libraries in this study had Jurkat cell RNA spiked in.

This sequence joins TRBV6-2 or TRBV6-3 and TRBJ2-1, with D possibly TRBD2 on 5 matching bases. Germline CDR1 and CDR2: MNHEY and SVGEGT. The CDR3 totals 13 residues. Trimming cost V 4 bases and J 5 bases, with 9 bases left between them. CDR3 nucleotides: TGTGCCAGCAGTTTTCCGGGGAACAATGAGCAGTTCTTC. This codes for CASSFPGNNEQFF.

Points on this clonotype: This may be a read error: a much more frequent sequence differs by one nucleotide. The rearrangement uses TRBV12-3 or TRBV12-4 and TRBJ2-2; TRBD2 is a possible D gene (6 bases). The CDR3 is made up of 16 amino acids. The ends were cut back, 8 bases at V and 0 bases at J, with 16 bases in the middle. The CDR3 DNA is TGTGCCAGCTCCCCGAGGTGGGGGGCGAACACCGGGGAGCTGTTTTTT. This codes for CASSPRWGANTGELFF.

In its sample, this clonotype was seen a few times. This rearrangement joins TRBV9 to TRBJ2-2; no clear D. The ends were cut back, 4 bases at V and 8 bases at J, with 12 bases in the middle. Germline-derived CDR1 and CDR2 are SGDLS and YYNGEE. This CDR3 comprises 13 residues. CDR3 sequence (DNA): TGTGCCAGCAGCTCCCCCCAATCTGGGGAGCTGTTTTTT. This codes for CASSSPQSGELFF.

This clonotype has at least ten counts. The chain carries TRBV24-1 and TRBJ2-2; TRBD1 aligns across 7 bases. The CDR3 totals 14 residues. J gave up 6 bases and V 2 bases, and 2 bases lay outside the gene matches. CDR1 KGHDR and CDR2 SFDVKD come from the germline V gene. CDR3 region: CATSDSDRPGELFF. In DNA form, the CDR3 reads TGTGCCACCAGTGATTCGGACAGGCCCGGGGAGCTGTTTTTT.

Concerning this clonotype itself: This sequence may be a read error, since a much larger clone differs from it by one base. The gene calls are TRBV27 and TRBJ2-7; 7 bases match TRBD1. The CDR3 is made up of 14 amino acids. The V gene's germline CDR1 is MNHEY and CDR2 SMNVEV (reference sequence). CDR3 amino acids: CACSFSGGSYEQYF. The CDR3 coding sequence is TGTGCCTGCAGTTTTTCAGGGGGCTCCTACGAGCAGTACTTC.

Remarks on this clonotype: This clone may be a read error of a much larger clone one base away. The genes are TRBV6-2 or TRBV6-3 and TRBJ2-1; D gene ambiguous. V was trimmed by 8 bases and J by 8 bases, leaving 13 bases between them. Germline values: CDR1 MNHEY, CDR2 SVGEGT. The CDR3 spans 12 residues. The CDR3 is CASDTVIDEQFF. Written as DNA, the CDR3 is TGTGCCAGCGATACAGTGATAGATGAGCAGTTCTTC.

The chain is built from TRBV2 and TRBJ2-1, with 9 bases identical to TRBD2. Germline trimming cut 3 bases from V and 5 bases from J; bases unmatched to any gene: 14. Germline V CDR1 and CDR2: SNHLY, FYNNEI. The CDR3 sequence is 18 residues long. The CDR3 loop reads CASSEPSLSGSSDNEQFF. The CDR3 nucleotides read TGTGCCAGCAGTGAGCCATCCCTTAGCGGGAGTTCGGACAATGAGCAGTTCTTC.

The chain has TRBV4-3 and TRBJ1-4, with D hard to call. V gave up 0 bases and J gave up 6 bases, with 20 bases separating them. The CDR3 spans 18 residues. From germline, CDR1 is LGHNA and CDR2 YSLEER. CDR3 bases: TGCGCCAGCAGCCAAGAAGCCCGGCTAAGGGCATTCGATGAAAAACTGTTTTTT. The encoded protein is CASSQEARLRAFDEKLFF.

This clonotype was detected many times. V usage is TRBV27 and J usage is TRBJ1-1, with 7 nucleotides matching TRBD1. V lost 0 bases, J lost 7 bases, and 11 bases stayed unmatched. CDR1 is MNHEY and CDR2 is SMNVEV in the germline V gene (reference sequence). This CDR3 has 16 amino acids. CDR3 sequence reads: CASSLSFGAGGSEAFF. Here the CDR3 DNA reads TGTGCCAGCAGTTTATCTTTCGGTGCAGGGGGTAGTGAAGCTTTCTTT.

About this clonotype: A read error is possible here, since a much larger clone lies one base away. V and J are TRBV4-1 and TRBJ2-7; D unresolved. V was cut by 1 base and J by 5 bases, with 15 bases left in between. This CDR3 is 15 amino acids long. Germline assignment: CDR1 MGHRA and CDR2 YSYEKL. The CDR3 nucleotides are TGCGCCAGCAGCCAAGGAGTGACCAAAGCCCACGAGCAGTACTTC. Translation: CASSQGVTKAHEQYF.

There are many counts of this clonotype. The genes are TRBV29-1 and TRBJ2-3; 15 bases map to TRBD2. The CDR3 length is 16 residues. Germline CDR1 and CDR2: SQVTM and ANQGSEA. V trimming: 7 bases; J trimming: 8 bases; junction bases outside the gene matches: 13. The CDR3 DNA follows: TGCAGCGCCCTGGGACTAGCGGGAGGTTTTGTCGGTACGCAGTATTTT. The encoded protein is CSALGLAGGFVGTQYF.

A note on this clonotype: With only one base between it and a far larger clone, this is likely a read error. The genes are TRBV7-9 and TRBJ2-3; D is uncertain. Germline CDR1 SEHNR, CDR2 FQNEAQ (reference sequence). The CDR3 contains 13 residues. The CDR3 DNA follows: TGTGCCAGCAGCCCACCGGGCACAGATACGCGGTATTTT. This encodes CASSPPGTDTRYF. The full variable domain, in which reference TRBV7-9 and TRBJ2-3 provide the parts outside the CDR3, is DTGVSQNPRHKITKRGQNVTFRCDPISEHNRLYWYRQTLGQGPEFLTYFQNEAQLEKSRLLSDRFSAERPKGSFSTLEIQRTEQGDSAMYLCASSPPGTDTRYFGPGTRLTVL.

This clonotype has only a few counts. The chain couples TRBV24-1 to TRBJ2-1; TRBD1 might be the D (6 bases). The ends were cut back, 2 bases at V and 6 bases at J, with 13 bases in the middle. The CDR3 contains 15 residues. The germline CDR1 and CDR2 sequences are KGHDR and SFDVKD. The CDR3 region has the DNA TGTGCCACCAGTGATTCTGCAGGGGATTTCAATGAGCAGTTCTTC. Translating gives CATSDSAGDFNEQFF.

The V and J genes are TRBV12-3 or TRBV12-4 and TRBJ1-1; 7 bases align to TRBD1. With 5 bases clipped from V and 6 bases from J, the junction kept 9 bases outside the gene matches. The CDR3 spans 14 residues. CDR3 sequence (DNA): TGTGCCAGCAGTCGTAGGGGGCGCGGGGCTGAAGCTTTCTTT. This sequence encodes CASSRRGRGAEAFF.

This clonotype was found a few times. The chain carries TRBV6-2 or TRBV6-3 and TRBJ1-1; possibly TRBD1 for D (5 bases). CDR1 MNHEY and CDR2 SVGEGT come from the germline V gene. Trimming took off 6 bases at V and 0 bases at J, with 14 bases between the two ends. This CDR3 is 15 amino acids long. The CDR3 sequence is CASSPWQGMNTEAFF. The CDR3 nucleotides are TGTGCCAGCAGCCCCTGGCAGGGTATGAACACTGAAGCTTTCTTT.

This clonotype has a handful of counts. The genes are TRBV27 and TRBJ2-6; 7 bases align to TRBD1. The CDR3 runs to 18 residues. Germline V gene sequence: CDR1 MNHEY, CDR2 SMNVEV (reference sequence). V lost 5 bases and J lost 1; bases outside the gene matches: 11. The CDR3 is CASSPQGVLFSGANVLTF. The CDR3 region has the DNA TGTGCCAGCAGTCCTCAGGGGGTGTTGTTTTCTGGGGCCAACGTCCTGACTTTC. Full variable domain (missing parts from reference TRBV27 and TRBJ2-6): EAQVTQNPRYLITVTGKKLTVTCSQNMNHEYMSWYRQDPGLGLRQIYYSMNVEVTDKGDVPEGYKVSRKEKRNFPLILESPSPNQTSLYFCASSPQGVLFSGANVLTFGAGSRLTVL.

This clonotype occurred a few times. This chain uses TRBV27 with TRBJ1-5, with D tentatively TRBD1 (6 bases). There are 15 residues in the CDR3. The V gene's germline CDR1 is MNHEY and CDR2 SMNVEV (reference sequence). The V and J ends lost 2 bases and 6 bases respectively, with 14 bases between them. CDR3 sequence: CASSLRGNGSQPQHF. CDR3 nucleotide sequence: TGTGCCAGCAGTTTAAGGGGGAATGGCAGTCAGCCCCAGCATTTT.